The 3 T cell receptor beta chains reported below all come from one sample, sequenced in a study of blood T cell repertoires in COVID-19. Here immunoSEQ multiplex PCR was the method, and the copy in TCRdb shows in-frame clones only, minus some. The sample contains approximately 200,000 clones, around 94% of which appear only once. The specimen was peripheral blood. Receptor source: a man aged 25-40 years with COVID-19, enrolled during active disease.

Here the CDR3 reads CASSTTWEGATEAFF. The CDR3, as DNA: TGTGCCAGTAGCACCACCTGGGAGGGCGCCACTGAAGCTTTCTTT. The J gene is TRBJ1-1, the V gene TRBV19; the D is unclear. Germline CDR1 is LNHDA and CDR2 is SQIVND (reference sequence). This CDR3 region has 15 residues. The V end was cut by 6 bases, the J end by 4 bases, with 18 bases between.

CDR3 sequence (DNA): TGTGCCAGCCGTTCCGGACAGGGCGTGAACACTGAAGCTTTCTTT. Its protein product is CASRSGQGVNTEAFF. The chain links TRBV2 to TRBJ1-1; TRBD1 matches 8 bases. The CDR3 is 15 amino acids. With 8 bases clipped from V and 0 bases from J, the junction kept 8 bases outside the gene matches. CDR1 and CDR2 from the germline V gene are SNHLY and FYNNEI. Variable domain in full (rest from reference TRBV2 and TRBJ1-1): EPEVTQTPSHQVTQMGQEVILRCVPISNHLYFYWYRQILGQKVEFLVSFYNNEISEKSEIFDDQFSVERPDGSNFTLKIRSTKLEDSAMYFCASRSGQGVNTEAFFGQGTRLTVV.

This clone was counted only a few times. V gene TRBV5-5 combines with J gene TRBJ1-1; no clear D gene. Trimming shortened V by 0 bases and J by 1 base, and 4 bases separated the two germline ends. This CDR3 spans 13 amino acids. Germline values: CDR1 SGHKS, CDR2 YYEKEE (reference sequence). The CDR3 DNA is TGTGCCAGCAGCTTGGCCCGGAACACTGAAGCTTTCTTT. Translated: CASSLARNTEAFF.